One T cell receptor (beta chain) is described in this entry. Its target antigen remains unknown. Per-base qualities were not stored, and no clone one base away is much larger. Graves' hyperthyroidism was defined as stable when no progression to ophthalmopathy occurred over 18 months of follow-up. Hyperthyroidism patients were newly diagnosed, with disease duration under 2 months, and aged 18 to 65 years. The study excluded patients with uncontrolled infections, other autoimmune diseases, pregnancy or lactation. Diagnoses relied on clinical symptoms, serum thyroxine and TRAb, thyroid ultrasound and orbital computed tomography. PBMCs were isolated from approximately 10 ml of fresh peripheral blood by Ficoll-Paque density gradient centrifugation. Total RNA was extracted with Trizol reagent, and quality was checked on an Agilent 2100 Bioanalyzer. CDR1 and CDR2 were assigned from the germline V gene (reference sequence) as DFQATT and SNEGSKA. The CDR3 spans 15 residues, from the cysteine through the phenylalanine. Kept here is only the CDR3 DNA, which spans 45 bases and is read in frame from base 1. V has 3 bases trimmed and J has 4 bases trimmed; junction bases matching no gene number 7.

The data were obtained in a study of T cells in Graves' hyperthyroidism and ophthalmopathy (dated by TCRdb to about 2019). Broadly, across the study: Peripheral blood was collected at initial diagnosis, before any treatment. TCR Vbeta CDR3 sequencing of 135 peripheral blood samples (approximately 44 ophthalmopathy, 75 hyperthyroidism and roughly 17 progressor patients) is reported in the paper. TCR V-J signatures able to tell the groups apart were searched for in a discovery cohort of 90 to 100 patients, of whom more than 40 had Graves' ophthalmopathy and some 60 had stable Graves' hyperthyroidism. Thyroid tissue and blood T-cell repertoires from roughly six Graves' hyperthyroidism patients were also compared in the study. Whether ophthalmopathy could be predicted prospectively was tested in an independent validation cohort made up of roughly 20 hyperthyroidism patients plus 17 patients who later progressed to ophthalmopathy. The approximately 98 discovery patients were randomly divided into training and test sets at a 7:3 ratio. Once sampling was done, hyperthyroidism patients were given methimazole at a starting dose of 30 mg daily, whereas ophthalmopathy patients were given high-dose intravenous methylprednisolone.

Amplification of TCR beta CDR3 regions was carried out from RNA transcripts. The first round of RT-PCR for the TCR CDR3 was performed with the HTBI primer set and the Qiagen OneStep RT-PCR kit. A second multiplex PCR round built the libraries, followed by size selection and purification. Sequencing of the libraries was done on an Illumina HiSeq2000 using paired-end 100 bp reads. The paper's processing steps were these. SOAPnuke was used to process the raw data, with reads discarded if the reads contained adapters or uncalled bases, had a mean Phred below 15, or lacked an exact constant-primer or identifier match. High-quality paired reads were merged using COPE v1.2.5, and each unique nucleotide sequence was defined as a clonotype. Clonotypes were aligned to IMGT TRBV, TRBD and TRBJ reference segments using MiTCR v1.1. Only V-J combinations with frequency above 0.0001, covering about 99% of repertoires, were analysed. A TCS score was defined as the ratio between F50 (clonal expansion) and ExV (chaos), using BLOSUM62-based TCRdist between CDR3 peptides within each V-J. Welch's t-statistics and random forest reduced around 550 V-J features to about 12, which were used in a naive Bayes classifier (R e1071). TCRdb handled the public reads itself, with Q25 trimming in fastp and clone calling in MiXCR, and kept productive beta chains. Rows matching on CDR3 protein sequence are summarized as one entry with the most common DNA and genes. These V and J calls derive from TCRdb rather than the authors' analysis. Counted in this sample were around 300,000 distinct CDR3 sequences; more than 11% of them appeared once. The ten most abundant clones make up 20% to 25% of the sample.

The study at large found these results: Most expanded thyroid clonotypes (frequency above 0.001) were also detected in blood, suggesting blood repertoires may reflect thyroid immune responses. In validation, the model predicted progression to ophthalmopathy with 65% to 71% sensitivity and around 72% specificity, a median of roughly seven months before onset. No statistical method was used to fix the sample size in advance, and group allocation was not hidden from the investigators. Ophthalmopathy was separated from stable hyperthyroidism by a 13 V-J signature model, with approximately 90% sensitivity and about 84% specificity obtained in cross-validation and 80%/75% obtained in testing.

The sequence came from a woman aged 25 to 39 with Graves' hyperthyroidism. Material: blood. The V and J segments used are TRBV20-1 and TRBJ2-1, with 9 bases aligning to TRBD1. The CDR3 has the sequence CSASLPGQGYNEQFF. The DNA sequence reads TGCAGTGCTAGTCTCCCGGGACAGGGATACAATGAGCAGTTCTTC.